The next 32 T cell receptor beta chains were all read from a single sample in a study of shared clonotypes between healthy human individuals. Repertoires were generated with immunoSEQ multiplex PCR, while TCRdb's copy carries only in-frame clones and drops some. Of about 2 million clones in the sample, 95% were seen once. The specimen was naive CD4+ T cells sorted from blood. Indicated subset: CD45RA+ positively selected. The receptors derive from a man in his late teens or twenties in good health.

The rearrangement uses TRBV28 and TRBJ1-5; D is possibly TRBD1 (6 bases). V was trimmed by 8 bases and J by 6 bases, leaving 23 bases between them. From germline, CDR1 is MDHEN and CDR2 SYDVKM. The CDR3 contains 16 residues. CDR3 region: CASCSLRVTGPQPQHF. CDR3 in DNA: TGTGCCAGCTGCAGTTTGAGGGTGACAGGTCCTCAGCCCCAGCATTTT. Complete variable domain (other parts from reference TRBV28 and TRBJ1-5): DVKVTQSSRYLVKRTGEKVFLECVQDMDHENMFWYRQDPGLGLRLIYFSYDVKMKEKGDIPEGYSVSREKKERFSLILESASTNQTSMYLCASCSLRVTGPQPQHFGDGTRLSIL.

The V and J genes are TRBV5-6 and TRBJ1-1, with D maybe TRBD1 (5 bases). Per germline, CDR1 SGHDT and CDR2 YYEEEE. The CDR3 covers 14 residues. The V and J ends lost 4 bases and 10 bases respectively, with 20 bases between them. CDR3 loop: CASSEVGPGRGAFF. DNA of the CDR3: TGTGCCAGCAGCGAAGTGGGTCCAGGGAGAGGAGCTTTCTTT.

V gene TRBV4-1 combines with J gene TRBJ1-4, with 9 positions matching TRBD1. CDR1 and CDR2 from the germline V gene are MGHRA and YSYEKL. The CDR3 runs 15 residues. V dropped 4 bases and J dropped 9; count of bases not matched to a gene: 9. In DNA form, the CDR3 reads TGCGCCAGCAGCCGACTTCCGGGACAGGGTCAAAAACTGTTTTTT. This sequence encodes CASSRLPGQGQKLFF.

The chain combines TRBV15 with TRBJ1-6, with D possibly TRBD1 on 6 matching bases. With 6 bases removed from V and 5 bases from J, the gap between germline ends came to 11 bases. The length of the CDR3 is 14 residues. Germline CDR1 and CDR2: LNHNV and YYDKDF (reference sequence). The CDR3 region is CATRGGGHNSPLHF. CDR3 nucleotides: TGTGCCACCAGGGGAGGGGGACATAATTCACCCCTCCACTTT. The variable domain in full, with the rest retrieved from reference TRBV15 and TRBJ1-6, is DAMVIQNPRYQVTQFGKPVTLSCSQTLNHNVMYWYQQKSSQAPKLLFHYYDKDFNNEADTPDNFQSRRPNTSFCFLDIRSPGLGDTAMYLCATRGGGHNSPLHFGNGTRLTVT.

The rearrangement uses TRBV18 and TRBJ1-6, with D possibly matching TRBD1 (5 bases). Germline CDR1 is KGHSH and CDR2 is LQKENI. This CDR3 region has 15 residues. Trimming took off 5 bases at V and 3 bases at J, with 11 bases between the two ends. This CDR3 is CASSGVGDYNSPLHF. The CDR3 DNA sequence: TGTGCCAGCTCAGGGGTGGGGGACTATAATTCACCCCTCCACTTT. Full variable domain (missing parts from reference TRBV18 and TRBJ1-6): NAGVMQNPRHLVRRRGQEARLRCSPMKGHSHVYWYRQLPEEGLKFMVYLQKENIIDESGMPKERFSAEFPKEGPSILRIQQVVRGDSAAYFCASSGVGDYNSPLHFGNGTRLTVT.

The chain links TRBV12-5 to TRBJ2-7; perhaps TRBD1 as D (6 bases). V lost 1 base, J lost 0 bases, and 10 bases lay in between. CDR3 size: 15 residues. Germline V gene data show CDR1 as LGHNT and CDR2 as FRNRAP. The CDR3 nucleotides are TGTGCTAGTGGTTTGGGCCAGGGGAGCTCCTACGAGCAGTACTTC. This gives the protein CASGLGQGSSYEQYF.

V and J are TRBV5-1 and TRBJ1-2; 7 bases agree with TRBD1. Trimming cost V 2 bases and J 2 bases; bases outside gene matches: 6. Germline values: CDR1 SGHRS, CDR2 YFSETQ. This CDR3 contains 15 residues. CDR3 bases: TGCGCCAGCAGCTTAACAGGGGATCTAAACTATGGCTACACCTTC. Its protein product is CASSLTGDLNYGYTF.

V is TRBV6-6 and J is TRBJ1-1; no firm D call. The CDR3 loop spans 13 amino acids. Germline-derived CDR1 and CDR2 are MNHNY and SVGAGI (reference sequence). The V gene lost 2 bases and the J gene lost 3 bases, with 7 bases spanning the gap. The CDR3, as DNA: TGTGCCAGCAGTTACCTCTTCGACACTGAAGCTTTCTTT. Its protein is CASSYLFDTEAFF.

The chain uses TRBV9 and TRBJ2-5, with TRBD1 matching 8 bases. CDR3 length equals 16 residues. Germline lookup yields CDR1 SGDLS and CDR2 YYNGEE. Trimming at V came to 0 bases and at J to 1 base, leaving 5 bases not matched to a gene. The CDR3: CASSVATGGGQETQYF. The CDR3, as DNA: TGTGCCAGCAGCGTAGCTACAGGGGGTGGCCAAGAGACCCAGTACTTC.

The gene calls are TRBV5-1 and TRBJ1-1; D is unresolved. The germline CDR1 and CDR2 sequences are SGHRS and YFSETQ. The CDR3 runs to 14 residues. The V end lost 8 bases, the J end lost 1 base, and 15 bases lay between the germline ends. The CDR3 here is CASSAAGGNTEAFF. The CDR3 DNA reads TGCGCCAGTTCGGCGGCGGGTGGGAACACTGAAGCTTTCTTT.

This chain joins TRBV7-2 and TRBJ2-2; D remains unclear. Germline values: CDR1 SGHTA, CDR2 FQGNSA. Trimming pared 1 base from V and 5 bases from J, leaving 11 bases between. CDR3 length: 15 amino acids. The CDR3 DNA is TGTGCCAGCAGCTTAGTGGCCTATGTTACCGGGGAGCTGTTTTTT. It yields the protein CASSLVAYVTGELFF.

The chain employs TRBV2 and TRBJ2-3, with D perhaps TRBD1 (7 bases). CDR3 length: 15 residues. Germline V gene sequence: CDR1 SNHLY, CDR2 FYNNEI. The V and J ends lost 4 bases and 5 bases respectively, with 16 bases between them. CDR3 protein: CASSGLGGGGDTQYF. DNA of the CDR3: TGTGCCAGCAGTGGCCTCGGAGGGGGCGGAGATACGCAGTATTTT.

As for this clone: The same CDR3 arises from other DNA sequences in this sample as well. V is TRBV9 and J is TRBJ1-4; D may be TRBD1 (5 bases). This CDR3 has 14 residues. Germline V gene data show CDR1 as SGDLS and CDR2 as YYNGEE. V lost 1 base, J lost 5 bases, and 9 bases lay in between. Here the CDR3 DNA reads TGTGCCAGCAGCGTACGGGGCGCAAATGAAAAACTGTTTTTT. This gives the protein CASSVRGANEKLFF.

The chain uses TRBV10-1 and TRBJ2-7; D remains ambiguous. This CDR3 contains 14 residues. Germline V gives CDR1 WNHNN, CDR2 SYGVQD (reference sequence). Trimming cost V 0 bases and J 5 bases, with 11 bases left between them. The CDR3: CASSESAVSHEQYF. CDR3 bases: TGCGCCAGCAGTGAGTCCGCCGTAAGCCACGAGCAGTACTTC.

The CDR3 DNA is TGTGCCAGCAGGGACACAGGGGGCGCGTACGGAAACACCATATATTTT. Translating gives CASRDTGGAYGNTIYF. The chain combines TRBV11-2 with TRBJ1-3, with 9 bases lining up with TRBD1. The germline V gene encodes CDR1 SGHAT and CDR2 FQNNGV. The CDR3 is 16 amino acids. The V segment lost 6 bases and the J segment 4 bases; nucleotides outside the gene matches: 10.

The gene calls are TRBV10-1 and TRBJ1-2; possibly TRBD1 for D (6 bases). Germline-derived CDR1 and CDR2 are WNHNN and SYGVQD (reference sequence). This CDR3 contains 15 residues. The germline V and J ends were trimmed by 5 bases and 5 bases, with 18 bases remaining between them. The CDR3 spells CASSNIYDRCYGYTF. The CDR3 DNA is TGCGCCAGCAGTAATATTTACGACAGGTGTTATGGCTACACCTTC.

CDR3 region: CASKGPTNSPLHF. The CDR3 bases are TGTGCCAGCAAAGGGCCAACGAATTCACCCCTCCACTTT. This chain connects TRBV25-1 to TRBJ1-6, with D unresolved. With 7 bases removed from V and 7 bases from J, the gap between germline ends came to 11 bases. The CDR3 is 13 amino acids. Germline values: CDR1 MGHDK, CDR2 SYGVNS.

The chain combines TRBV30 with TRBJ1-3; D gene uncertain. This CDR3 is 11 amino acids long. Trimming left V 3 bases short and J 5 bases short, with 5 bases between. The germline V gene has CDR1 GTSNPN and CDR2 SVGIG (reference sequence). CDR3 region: CAWRLRNTIYF. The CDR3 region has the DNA TGTGCCTGGAGACTCCGAAACACCATATATTTT.

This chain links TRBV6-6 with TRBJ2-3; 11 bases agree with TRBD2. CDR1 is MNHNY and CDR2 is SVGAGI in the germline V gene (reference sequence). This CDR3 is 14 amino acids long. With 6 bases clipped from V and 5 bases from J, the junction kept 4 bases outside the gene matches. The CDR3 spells CASSGTSGGDTQYF. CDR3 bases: TGTGCCAGCAGCGGCACTAGCGGGGGAGATACGCAGTATTTT.

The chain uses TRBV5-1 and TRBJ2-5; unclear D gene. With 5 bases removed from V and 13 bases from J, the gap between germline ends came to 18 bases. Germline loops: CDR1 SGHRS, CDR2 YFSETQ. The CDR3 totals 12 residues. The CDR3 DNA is TGCGCCAGCAGTCTCGATCCCGACCGCCCGTACTTC. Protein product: CASSLDPDRPYF.

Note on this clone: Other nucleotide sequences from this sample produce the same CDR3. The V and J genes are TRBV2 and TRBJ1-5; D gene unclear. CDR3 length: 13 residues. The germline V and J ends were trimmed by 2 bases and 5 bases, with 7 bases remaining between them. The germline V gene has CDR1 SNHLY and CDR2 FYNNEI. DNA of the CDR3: TGTGCCAGCAGTGAATTGGAGGATCAGCCCCAGCATTTT. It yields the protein CASSELEDQPQHF.

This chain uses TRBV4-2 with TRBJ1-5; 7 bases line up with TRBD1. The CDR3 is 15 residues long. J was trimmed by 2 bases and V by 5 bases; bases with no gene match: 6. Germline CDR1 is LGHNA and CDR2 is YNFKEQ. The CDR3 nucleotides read TGTGCCAGCAGCTTAGGAGGGACAGGCAATCAGCCCCAGCATTTT. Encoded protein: CASSLGGTGNQPQHF.

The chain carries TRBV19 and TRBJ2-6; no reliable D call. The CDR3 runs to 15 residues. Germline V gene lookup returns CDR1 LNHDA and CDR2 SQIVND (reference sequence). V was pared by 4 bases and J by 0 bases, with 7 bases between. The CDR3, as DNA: TGTGCCAGTAGTACAGAAAGCTCTGGGGCCAACGTCCTGACTTTC. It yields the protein CASSTESSGANVLTF.

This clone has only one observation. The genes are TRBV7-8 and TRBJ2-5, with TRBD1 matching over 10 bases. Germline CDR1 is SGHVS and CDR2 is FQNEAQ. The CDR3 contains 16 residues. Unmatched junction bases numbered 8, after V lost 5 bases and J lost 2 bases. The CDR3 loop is CASSPIEGQGQETQYF. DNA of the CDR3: TGTGCCAGCAGCCCCATTGAGGGACAGGGGCAAGAGACCCAGTACTTC. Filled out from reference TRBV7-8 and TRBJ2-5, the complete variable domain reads GAGVSQSPRYKVAKRGQDVALRCDPISGHVSLFWYQQALGQGPEFLTYFQNEAQLDKSGLPSDRFFAERPEGSVSTLKIQRTQQEDSAVYLCASSPIEGQGQETQYFGPGTRLLVL.

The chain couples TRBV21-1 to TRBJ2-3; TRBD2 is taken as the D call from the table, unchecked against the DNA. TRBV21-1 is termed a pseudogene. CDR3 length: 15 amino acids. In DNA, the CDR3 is TGTGCCAGCATACTATGGCACGCTTACACAGATACGCAGTATTTT. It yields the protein CASILWHAYTDTQYF.

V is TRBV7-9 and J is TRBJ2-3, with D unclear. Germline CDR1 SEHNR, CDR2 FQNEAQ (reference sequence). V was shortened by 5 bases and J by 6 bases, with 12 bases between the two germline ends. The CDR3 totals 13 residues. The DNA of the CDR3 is TGTGCCAGCAGCCGGATTAGCTCGGATACGCAGTATTTT. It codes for CASSRISSDTQYF.

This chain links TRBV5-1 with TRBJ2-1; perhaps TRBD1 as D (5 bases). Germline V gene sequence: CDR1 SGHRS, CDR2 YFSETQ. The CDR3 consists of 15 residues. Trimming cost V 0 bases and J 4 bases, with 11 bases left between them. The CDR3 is CASSLEGPPYNEQFF. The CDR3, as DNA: TGCGCCAGCAGCTTGGAGGGGCCACCGTACAATGAGCAGTTCTTC.

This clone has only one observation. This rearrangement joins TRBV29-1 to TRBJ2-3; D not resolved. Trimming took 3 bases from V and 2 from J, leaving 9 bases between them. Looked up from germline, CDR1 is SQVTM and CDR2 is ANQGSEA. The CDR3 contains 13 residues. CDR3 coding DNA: TGCAGCGTTGAGCTGTGGGACACAGATACGCAGTATTTT. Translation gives CSVELWDTDTQYF.

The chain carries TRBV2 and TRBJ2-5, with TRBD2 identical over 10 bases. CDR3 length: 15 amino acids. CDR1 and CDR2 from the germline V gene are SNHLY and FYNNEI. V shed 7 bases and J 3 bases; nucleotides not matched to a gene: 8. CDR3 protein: CASTPGLAIKETQYF. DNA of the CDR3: TGTGCCAGCACTCCGGGACTAGCGATAAAAGAGACCCAGTACTTC.

The CDR3 is CACLGAGTDTQYF. DNA of the CDR3: TGTGCCTGCCTGGGCGCGGGCACAGATACGCAGTATTTT. The chain has TRBV30 and TRBJ2-3; D is unclear. Germline V gene sequence: CDR1 GTSNPN, CDR2 SVGIG (reference sequence). Trimming left V 6 bases short and J 1 base short, with 11 bases between. The CDR3 loop spans 13 amino acids.

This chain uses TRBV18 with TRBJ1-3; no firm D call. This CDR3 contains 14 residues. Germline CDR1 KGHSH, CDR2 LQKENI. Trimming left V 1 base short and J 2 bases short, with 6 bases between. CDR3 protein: CASSPQETGNTIYF. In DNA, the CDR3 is TGTGCCAGCTCACCACAGGAAACTGGAAACACCATATATTTT.

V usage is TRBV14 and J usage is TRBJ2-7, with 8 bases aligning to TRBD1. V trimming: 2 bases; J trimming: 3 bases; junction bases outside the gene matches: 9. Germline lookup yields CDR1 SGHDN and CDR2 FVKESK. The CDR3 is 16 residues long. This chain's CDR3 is CASSQIRPGQGYEQYF. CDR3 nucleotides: TGTGCCAGCAGCCAAATACGGCCCGGACAGGGCTACGAGCAGTACTTC.